Following are 5 T cell receptor beta chains from one sample sequenced in a study of long-term antiretroviral therapy in people with HIV. The assay used was immunoSEQ (version v3.0), run at survey level. TCRdb's copy holds only in-frame clones and misses some; the assay was immunoSEQ multiplex PCR. The table lists around 24,000 clones, 75% to 90% of them singletons. The sequenced sample was unsorted PBMCs, obtained 0.4 years after starting antiretroviral therapy. Receptor source: a middle-aged man with HIV.

The J gene is TRBJ2-1, the V gene TRBV11-2, with TRBD1 matching 9 bases. The CDR3 loop spans 15 amino acids. With V trimmed by 4 bases and J by 5 bases, 6 bases remained unmatched. Germline CDR1 is SGHAT and CDR2 is FQNNGV. DNA of the CDR3: TGTGCCAGCAGCTACGGGACAGGGTCCCACAATGAGCAGTTCTTC. Translating it yields CASSYGTGSHNEQFF.

The gene calls are TRBV5-4 and TRBJ2-3; unclear D gene. Trimming shortened V by 4 bases and J by 3 bases, and 3 bases separated the two germline ends. Germline assignment: CDR1 SGHNT and CDR2 YYREEE (reference sequence). This CDR3 spans 11 amino acids. This CDR3 reads CASSLTDTQYF. CDR3 DNA: TGTGCCAGCAGCCTGACAGATACGCAGTATTTT. The entire variable domain, with the rest obtained from reference TRBV5-4 and TRBJ2-3, is as follows: ETGVTQSPTHLIKTRGQQVTLRCSSQSGHNTVSWYQQALGQGPQFIFQYYREEENGRGNFPPRFSGLQFPNYSSELNVNALELDDSALYLCASSLTDTQYFGPGTRLTVL.

The genes are TRBV27 and TRBJ2-2, with TRBD2 matching 12 bases. The trim removed 6 bases at V and 6 bases at J, leaving 5 bases unmatched. CDR1 and CDR2 (germline): MNHEY, SMNVEV (reference sequence). CDR3 length: 15 residues. Here the CDR3 reads CASRYRLAGAGELFF. As DNA, the CDR3 is TGTGCCAGCAGATACCGACTAGCGGGGGCCGGGGAGCTGTTTTTT.

The V call is TRBV9, the J call TRBJ1-1; D may be TRBD1 (6 bases). V lost 0 bases and J 0 bases, leaving 9 bases between the germline ends. The CDR3 has 15 amino acids. The germline V gene encodes CDR1 SGDLS and CDR2 YYNGEE. CDR3 residues: CASSVEGTLNTEAFF. The CDR3 bases are TGTGCCAGCAGCGTAGAGGGGACATTGAACACTGAAGCTTTCTTT.

The chain combines TRBV4-3 with TRBJ2-3; D might be TRBD1 or TRBD2, each matching 5 bases. Germline CDR1 and CDR2: LGHNA and YSLEER. V was pared by 0 bases and J by 5 bases, with 12 bases between. The CDR3 has 15 amino acids. The CDR3 spells CASSQESRAGDTQYF. Written as DNA, the CDR3 is TGCGCCAGCAGCCAAGAATCCAGGGCGGGAGATACGCAGTATTTT.